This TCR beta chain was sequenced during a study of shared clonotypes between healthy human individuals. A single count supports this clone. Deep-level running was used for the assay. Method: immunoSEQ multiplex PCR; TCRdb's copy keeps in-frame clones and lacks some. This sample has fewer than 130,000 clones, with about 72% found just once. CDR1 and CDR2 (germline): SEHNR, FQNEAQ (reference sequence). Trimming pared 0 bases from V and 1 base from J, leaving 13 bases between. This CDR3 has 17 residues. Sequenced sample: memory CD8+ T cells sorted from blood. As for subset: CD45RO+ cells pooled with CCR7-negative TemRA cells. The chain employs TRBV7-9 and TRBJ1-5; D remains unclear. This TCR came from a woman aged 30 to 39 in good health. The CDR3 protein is CASSLALGPMSNQPQHF. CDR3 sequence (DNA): TGTGCCAGCAGCTTAGCGTTGGGCCCTATGAGCAATCAGCCCCAGCATTTT.